These 26 T cell receptor beta chains were all obtained from the same sample, sequenced in a study of OX40 agonist ivuxolimab in advanced cancers. Profiling relied on immunoSEQ multiplex PCR, and the TCRdb table lists in-frame clones only, not all of them. The sample lists tens of thousands of clones, around 93% occurring once. The sequencing here drew on CD4+ or CD8+ T cells sorted from blood, taken in a trial of the OX40 agonist ivuxolimab. The receptor set was obtained from an adult with an advanced solid tumor such as melanoma, head and neck, liver or kidney cancer.

The V call is TRBV6-5, the J call TRBJ2-5; 7 nucleotides align to TRBD1. CDR3 length: 15 amino acids. After removal of 6 bases from V and 5 bases from J, the junction contained 12 bases not matched to a gene. Looked up from germline, CDR1 is MNHEY and CDR2 is SVGAGI. CDR3 nucleotide sequence: TGTGCCAGCAGCGATGAGGGGGCCCGCGGTGAGACCCAGTACTTC. It is translated as CASSDEGARGETQYF.

This clone was seen just once. The rearrangement links TRBV5-8 to TRBJ1-1; no reliable D call. V was cut by 0 bases and J by 9 bases, with 0 bases left in between. The CDR3 runs to 9 residues. Germline V gives CDR1 SGHTS, CDR2 YDEGEE. The CDR3 DNA is TGTGCCAGCAGCTTGGAAGCTTTCTTT. Translated, it gives CASSLEAFF.

The genes are TRBV19 and TRBJ1-1, with D hard to call. CDR1 is LNHDA and CDR2 is SQIVND in the germline V gene (reference sequence). V dropped 0 bases and J dropped 1 base, with 9 bases sitting between them. The CDR3 consists of 15 residues. For the CDR3, the DNA is TGTGCCAGTAGTATAGATTACACCCGGAACACTGAAGCTTTCTTT. Translation gives CASSIDYTRNTEAFF.

The chain links TRBV5-7 to TRBJ2-1; the D is unclear. TRBV5-7 is an open reading frame, and its role is uncertain. The CDR3 extends over 13 amino acids. Trimming removed 3 bases at V and 15 bases at J, with 19 bases between. This CDR3 is CASSWVVAVWGFF. The CDR3 coding sequence is TGTGCCAGCAGCTGGGTGGTAGCAGTTTGGGGGTTCTTC.

The chain uses TRBV7-9 and TRBJ1-4, with a possible D match to TRBD1 (6 bases). Germline assignment: CDR1 SEHNR and CDR2 FQNEAQ (reference sequence). The V end lost 5 bases, the J end lost 6 bases, and 13 bases lay between the germline ends. The CDR3 runs 14 residues. Here the CDR3 reads CASSRGGTDEKLFF. CDR3 sequence (DNA): TGTGCCAGCAGCCGAGGGGGAACGGATGAAAAACTGTTTTTT.

The rearrangement joins TRBV27 to TRBJ2-7, with D perhaps being TRBD1 or TRBD2 (5 bases each). Germline V gene lookup returns CDR1 MNHEY and CDR2 SMNVEV (reference sequence). There are 15 residues in the CDR3. V lost 3 bases and J 0 bases, leaving 12 bases between the germline ends. CDR3 DNA sequence: TGTGCCAGCAGTTTCCTCGGGGCGAGCTCCTACGAGCAGTACTTC. Translated: CASSFLGASSYEQYF.

The genes are TRBV18 and TRBJ2-3, with 14 bases matching TRBD2. The CDR3 is 16 amino acids. Germline CDR1 KGHSH, CDR2 LQKENI. J was trimmed by 5 bases and V by 6 bases; bases with no gene match: 7. CDR3 loop: CASSLGLAGGVDTQYF. In DNA, the CDR3 is TGTGCCAGCTCCCTTGGACTAGCGGGAGGCGTAGATACGCAGTATTTT.

In its sample, this clone was seen a few times. The V gene is TRBV6-5, the J gene TRBJ2-1, with TRBD2 identical over 12 bases. The germline V gene encodes CDR1 MNHEY and CDR2 SVGAGI. CDR3 length: 15 residues. Unmatched junction bases numbered 3, after V lost 6 bases and J lost 3 bases. DNA of the CDR3: TGTGCCAGCAGCGAGACTAGCGGGAGCTACAATGAGCAGTTCTTC. Its protein is CASSETSGSYNEQFF.

The J gene is TRBJ1-2, the V gene TRBV7-9, with TRBD1 identical over 9 bases. Germline V gene lookup returns CDR1 SEHNR and CDR2 FQNEAQ (reference sequence). CDR3 size: 15 residues. V shed 7 bases and J 4 bases; nucleotides not matched to a gene: 10. The CDR3, as DNA: TGTGCCAGCATAGAACAGGGGGCGATCCCCTATGGCTACACCTTC. Protein product: CASIEQGAIPYGYTF.

The chain is built from TRBV5-4 and TRBJ1-1; D unresolved. This CDR3 is built from 13 residues. CDR1 is SGHNT, CDR2 YYREEE, per germline (reference sequence). V shed 5 bases and J shed 4 bases, with 12 bases lying between them. The CDR3 sequence: CASRGDGVTEAFF. The CDR3 coding sequence is TGTGCCAGCAGAGGTGATGGGGTCACTGAAGCTTTCTTT.

The chain recombines TRBV9 with TRBJ2-1; TRBD1 is a possible D gene (6 bases). The CDR3 length is 17 residues. The V and J ends lost 2 bases and 3 bases respectively, with 18 bases between them. Germline loops: CDR1 SGDLS, CDR2 YYNGEE. CDR3 region: CASSVQGGQSLYNEQFF. The CDR3 bases are TGTGCCAGCAGCGTCCAAGGAGGACAGAGCCTCTACAATGAGCAGTTCTTC.

The chain joins TRBV9 to TRBJ1-1, with TRBD1 matching 7 bases. This CDR3 is built from 18 residues. The V segment lost 4 bases and the J segment 1 base; nucleotides outside the gene matches: 16. Germline V gene lookup returns CDR1 SGDLS and CDR2 YYNGEE. The CDR3 spells CASSNPRGTVLGNTEAFF. CDR3 nucleotides: TGTGCCAGCAGCAACCCCCGGGGGACAGTTCTCGGGAACACTGAAGCTTTCTTT. Using reference TRBV9 and TRBJ1-1 for the parts outside the CDR3, the full variable domain is DSGVTQTPKHLITATGQRVTLRCSPRSGDLSVYWYQQSLDQGLQFLIQYYNGEERAKGNILERFSAQQFPDLHSELNLSSLELGDSALYFCASSNPRGTVLGNTEAFFGQGTRLTVV.

The chain links TRBV28 to TRBJ1-5, with D possibly being TRBD1 (5 bases). The CDR3 is made up of 14 amino acids. Between the trimmed V and J ends, which lost 5 bases and 4 bases, there was a span of 12 bases. Looked up from germline, CDR1 is MDHEN and CDR2 is SYDVKM. The CDR3 bases are TGTGCCAGCAGTAGGGGTTGGTCAAATCAGCCCCAGCATTTT. It is translated as CASSRGWSNQPQHF.

This chain joins TRBV7-3 and TRBJ2-1; 8 bases are shared with TRBD2. With 4 bases clipped from V and 6 bases from J, the junction kept 8 bases outside the gene matches. This CDR3 region has 15 residues. CDR1 SGHTA and CDR2 FQGTGA come from the germline V gene. CDR3 sequence reads: CASSSLGLAGNEQFF. The CDR3, as DNA: TGTGCCAGCAGCTCGCTCGGGCTAGCGGGCAATGAGCAGTTCTTC.

The chain combines TRBV28 with TRBJ2-3; D gene uncertain. Germline V CDR1 and CDR2: MDHEN, SYDVKM. The CDR3 runs 14 residues. Trimming removed 3 bases from V and 4 bases from J, with 11 bases in between. The CDR3 sequence: CASSFQPIADTQYF. The CDR3 nucleotides are TGTGCCAGCAGTTTCCAACCGATCGCAGATACGCAGTATTTT.

The chain couples TRBV6-6 to TRBJ1-5; possibly TRBD1 for D (5 bases). The CDR3 extends over 16 amino acids. V dropped 1 base and J dropped 7 bases, with 17 bases sitting between them. Germline-derived CDR1 and CDR2 are MNHNY and SVGAGI (reference sequence). CDR3 sequence (DNA): TGTGCCAGCAGTTACTGGGGCGGCCGGAGGGAACAGCCCCAGCATTTT. This encodes CASSYWGGRREQPQHF.

CDR3 loop: CASSQELGLPTEAFF. The DNA for the CDR3 is TGTGCCAGCAGCCAAGAATTGGGCTTGCCCACTGAAGCTTTCTTT. V gene TRBV4-2 combines with J gene TRBJ1-1; D gene ambiguous. The V end was cut by 0 bases, the J end by 4 bases, with 12 bases between. The CDR3 spans 15 residues. Germline V gene sequence: CDR1 LGHNA, CDR2 YNFKEQ.

The chain couples TRBV7-9 to TRBJ2-3; 7 bases line up with TRBD2. The germline CDR1 and CDR2 sequences are SEHNR and FQNEAQ (reference sequence). V shed 2 bases, J shed 6 bases, and the junction held 8 bases outside the gene matches. The CDR3 length is 15 residues. CDR3 residues: CASSLWDYEGDTQYF. CDR3 in DNA: TGTGCCAGCAGCTTATGGGACTACGAGGGTGATACGCAGTATTTT.

This clone was seen once. The chain joins TRBV7-9 to TRBJ2-7; D might be TRBD2 (6 bases). There are 13 residues in the CDR3. The V gene lost 5 bases and the J gene lost 5 bases, with 13 bases spanning the gap. The V gene's germline CDR1 is SEHNR and CDR2 FQNEAQ (reference sequence). CDR3 DNA: TGTGCCAGCAGCCAACTGACTAGGAACGAGCAGTACTTC. As protein: CASSQLTRNEQYF.

The V gene is TRBV6-6, the J gene TRBJ2-7, with TRBD1 identical over 7 bases. CDR3 length equals 16 residues. Trimming took 5 bases from V and 4 from J; bases not matched to a gene: 14. Germline V gives CDR1 MNHNY, CDR2 SVGAGI (reference sequence). The CDR3 sequence: CASSPTIRPQGYEQYV. The CDR3 nucleotides are TGTGCCAGCAGTCCAACGATCCGCCCACAGGGGTACGAGCAGTACGTC.

The chain carries TRBV7-9 and TRBJ2-1; TRBD1 is a possible D gene (6 bases). V dropped 3 bases and J dropped 11 bases, with 8 bases sitting between them. CDR3 size: 11 residues. Germline V lookup: CDR1 SEHNR, CDR2 FQNEAQ (reference sequence). The CDR3 DNA sequence: TGTGCCAGCAGCTTTGGACAGAAGCAGTTCTTC. Protein: CASSFGQKQFF.

This clone was seen only once. The rearrangement uses TRBV7-9 and TRBJ2-1; TRBD1 might be the D (5 bases). The CDR3 runs to 15 residues. Germline values: CDR1 SEHNR, CDR2 FQNEAQ (reference sequence). Trimming removed 1 base from V and 4 bases from J, with 11 bases in between. In DNA form, the CDR3 reads TGTGCCAGCAGCTTAGGAGTGACAGCTTACAATGAGCAGTTCTTC. Translation gives CASSLGVTAYNEQFF. The full variable domain, with the rest looked up from reference TRBV7-9 and TRBJ2-1, is DTGVSQNPRHKITKRGQNVTFRCDPISEHNRLYWYRQTLGQGPEFLTYFQNEAQLEKSRLLSDRFSAERPKGSFSTLEIQRTEQGDSAMYLCASSLGVTAYNEQFFGPGTRLTVL.

This chain links TRBV21-1 with TRBJ2-7; the table calls TRBD2, which could not be checked here. TRBV21-1 is shown as a pseudogene. The CDR3 length is 16 residues. CDR3 DNA: TGTGCCAGCAGCCGAAGTAGGACTAGCGGGACCTACGAGCAGTACTTC. Translation gives CASSRSRTSGTYEQYF.

The chain recombines TRBV7-9 with TRBJ2-1; D gene ambiguous. V lost 5 bases and J 10 bases, leaving 12 bases between the germline ends. Per germline, CDR1 SEHNR and CDR2 FQNEAQ (reference sequence). CDR3 length equals 12 residues. The CDR3 protein is CASSPRVDEQFF. Written as DNA, the CDR3 is TGTGCCAGCAGCCCGAGAGTAGACGAGCAGTTCTTC.

This chain links TRBV9 with TRBJ2-3; D possibly uses TRBD1 or TRBD2 (5 bases each). Germline V gene lookup returns CDR1 SGDLS and CDR2 YYNGEE. V was cut by 3 bases and J by 1 base, with 24 bases left in between. This CDR3 contains 19 residues. The CDR3: CASSDKGRGPTAGTDTQYF. CDR3 bases: TGTGCCAGCAGCGACAAGGGACGTGGCCCTACAGCCGGCACAGATACGCAGTATTTT. The full variable domain, in which reference TRBV9 and TRBJ2-3 provide the parts outside the CDR3, is DSGVTQTPKHLITATGQRVTLRCSPRSGDLSVYWYQQSLDQGLQFLIQYYNGEERAKGNILERFSAQQFPDLHSELNLSSLELGDSALYFCASSDKGRGPTAGTDTQYFGPGTRLTVL.

The chain recombines TRBV6-1 with TRBJ1-5; D unclear. V lost 5 bases and J lost 9, with 20 bases in between. Germline assignment: CDR1 MNHNS and CDR2 SASEGT. The CDR3 contains 15 residues. The CDR3 nucleotides are TGTGCCAGCAGTCCTCGCGAGGGAAATGTCTGGCCCCAGCATTTT. Its protein product is CASSPREGNVWPQHF.